Shown below are 4 T cell receptor beta chains from a single sample sequenced in a study of blood T cell repertoires in COVID-19. This table comes from immunoSEQ multiplex PCR, and its TCRdb copy is limited to in-frame clones, with some not included. The sample lists hundreds of thousands of clones, around 87% occurring once. Sample: PBMCs or T cells enriched from blood (not recorded which). The receptors were sampled from a man aged 40-55 years in a cohort exposed to, infected with or recovered from COVID-19 (not recorded which).

The CDR3 DNA sequence: TGTGCCAGCAGCCCGGGACAGACGTTAAGCTCCTACGAGCAGTACTTC. Its translation: CASSPGQTLSSYEQYF. The rearrangement links TRBV5-4 to TRBJ2-7; 7 nucleotides line up with TRBD1. The CDR3 has 16 residues. Trimming took 4 bases from V and 0 from J; bases not matched to a gene: 10. Germline values: CDR1 SGHNT, CDR2 YYREEE (reference sequence). The whole variable domain, remainder taken from reference TRBV5-4 and TRBJ2-7, is ETGVTQSPTHLIKTRGQQVTLRCSSQSGHNTVSWYQQALGQGPQFIFQYYREEENGRGNFPPRFSGLQFPNYSSELNVNALELDDSALYLCASSPGQTLSSYEQYFGPGTRLTVT.

The rearrangement links TRBV7-2 to TRBJ2-3; D not resolved. This CDR3 region has 16 residues. Trimming pared 2 bases from V and 2 bases from J, leaving 14 bases between. In germline, CDR1 is SGHTA, CDR2 FQGNSA. The CDR3 nucleotides read TGTGCCAGCAGCTTAAGACTGTTAGGATACACAGATACGCAGTATTTT. Encoded protein: CASSLRLLGYTDTQYF.

The chain links TRBV27 to TRBJ1-2; D is uncertain. Germline V gene data show CDR1 as MNHEY and CDR2 as SMNVEV (reference sequence). The V end lost 6 bases, the J end lost 5 bases, and 13 bases lay between the germline ends. The CDR3 has 13 residues. The CDR3 region has the DNA TGTGCCAGCAGAGGATTAGCGGGTTATGGCTACACCTTC. It yields the protein CASRGLAGYGYTF.

This chain links TRBV10-3 with TRBJ2-7; 8 nucleotides agree with TRBD2. V trimming: 0 bases; J trimming: 3 bases; junction bases outside the gene matches: 7. Germline CDR1 reads ENHRY; CDR2 reads SYGVKD. The CDR3 runs to 16 residues. The DNA for the CDR3 is TGTGCCATCAGTGAGTCTACAGCGGGAGATTACTACGAGCAGTACTTC. Residues: CAISESTAGDYYEQYF.